This TCR beta chain was sequenced for a study of blood T cells in healthy people across ages. The germline gives CDR1 DFQATT, CDR2 SNEGSKA (reference sequence). The J segment lost 10 bases and the V segment lost 6 bases, leaving 10 bases of the junction unmatched. The CDR3 runs 13 residues. For the second PCR, which ran for roughly 6 to 12 cycles, a sample-barcoded 5' primer and a J-beta primer mix were used. Researchers report that a template-switch adaptor with 12 random nucleotides tagged each cDNA molecule. TCRdb processed the 5' RACE reads anew with MiXCR; each CDR3 protein has one entry. This sample has about 1.6 million distinct CDR3 sequences, with about 31% found just once.

Sequencing input: blood. The chain carries TRBV20-1 and TRBJ1-4; 8 bases fit TRBD1. This clonotype was sampled from a woman in her 30s in good health. CDR3 region: CSAPTGAGRKLFF. CDR3 in DNA: TGCAGTGCCCCGACAGGGGCCGGGCGAAAACTGTTTTTT.